The 10 T cell receptor beta chains listed next were all sequenced from one sample in a study of human T cells and chemical hapten exposure. Noted time point: pre-sensitization, week 0. Treatment here: therapeutic diphenylcyclopropenone sensitization with weekly scalp DPC. TCRdb redid the calling of the RACE reads with MiXCR, one entry per CDR3 protein. The sample comprises roughly 81,000 distinct CDR3 sequences, roughly 8.5% of which are singletons, and 2.6% rests with the top ten. The input for sequencing was whole blood, taken in connection with sensitization to the hapten diphenylcyclopropenone (DPC). All receptors derive from a man in his forties with alopecia areata. Some clones in this sample may be carry-over from other donors' samples.

This clonotype appeared many times. CDR3 loop: CSAQKALAVTDTQYF. The CDR3 DNA reads TGCAGTGCCCAAAAGGCACTAGCGGTGACAGATACGCAGTATTTT. The chain carries TRBV20-1 and TRBJ2-3, with 8 positions matching TRBD2. Germline V gives CDR1 DFQATT, CDR2 SNEGSKA (reference sequence). J was trimmed by 3 bases and V by 6 bases; bases with no gene match: 11. This CDR3 is built from 15 residues.

This clonotype occurred many times. V and J are TRBV7-9 and TRBJ2-3; 9 nucleotides agree with TRBD2. V was clipped by 5 bases and J by 1 base; unmatched bases: 7. The CDR3 sequence is 16 residues long. CDR1 SEHNR and CDR2 FQNEAQ come from the germline V gene (reference sequence). CDR3 sequence (DNA): TGTGCCAGCAGCCGAGAAGCGGGAGGAGGCACAGATACGCAGTATTTT. The encoded protein is CASSREAGGGTDTQYF.

This clonotype was recorded a few times. The V gene is TRBV25-1, the J gene TRBJ1-5; maybe TRBD1 (6 bases). With 2 bases removed from V and 6 bases from J, the gap between germline ends came to 11 bases. CDR3 length: 14 amino acids. Germline lookup yields CDR1 MGHDK and CDR2 SYGVNS. This CDR3 reads CASSERGAGQPQHF. CDR3 nucleotides: TGTGCCAGCAGTGAAAGGGGGGCCGGTCAGCCCCAGCATTTT.

This clonotype was counted ten times or more. The chain uses TRBV7-9 and TRBJ1-1; D ambiguous. The CDR3 extends over 13 amino acids. V was trimmed by 5 bases and J by 3 bases, leaving 10 bases between them. Per the germline V gene, CDR1 is SEHNR and CDR2 is FQNEAQ (reference sequence). CDR3 coding DNA: TGTGCCAGCAGCCTCTCCCGCGACACTGAAGCTTTCTTT. Amino acid sequence: CASSLSRDTEAFF.

This clonotype was counted at least ten times. This chain connects TRBV9 to TRBJ2-1; D is ambiguous. Germline V gene sequence: CDR1 SGDLS, CDR2 YYNGEE. The CDR3 totals 13 residues. Between the trimmed V and J ends, which lost 4 bases and 10 bases, there was a span of 15 bases. CDR3 in amino acids: CASSPTPPEEQFF. The CDR3 bases are TGTGCCAGCAGCCCCACCCCCCCGGAGGAGCAGTTCTTC.

This clonotype has at least ten counts. The genes are TRBV6-2 or TRBV6-3 and TRBJ1-5, with 7 bases matching TRBD1. Germline CDR1 reads MNHEY; CDR2 reads SVGEGT. V dropped 0 bases and J dropped 0; count of bases not matched to a gene: 5. The CDR3 length is 17 residues. CDR3 residues: CASSYSKDRISNQPQHF. DNA for the CDR3: TGTGCCAGCAGTTACTCGAAGGACAGGATTAGCAATCAGCCCCAGCATTTT.

In its sample, this clonotype was seen once. V and J are TRBV6-1 and TRBJ2-5; 12 nucleotides match TRBD2. The CDR3 extends over 17 amino acids. Germline values: CDR1 MNHNS, CDR2 SASEGT. V lost 4 bases, J lost 5 bases, and 11 bases stayed unmatched. The CDR3 protein is CASSAETSGSNRETQYF. Written as DNA, the CDR3 is TGTGCCAGCAGTGCAGAGACTAGCGGGAGTAATCGGGAGACCCAGTACTTC.

The chain employs TRBV9 and TRBJ2-1; 7 bases fit TRBD2. Germline assignment: CDR1 SGDLS and CDR2 YYNGEE. V gave up 0 bases and J gave up 0 bases; unmatched junction bases: 3. CDR3 length: 16 residues. CDR3 loop: CASSVGGGGSYNEQFF. CDR3 nucleotides: TGTGCCAGCAGCGTAGGGGGCGGGGGCTCCTACAATGAGCAGTTCTTC.

This clonotype was observed at least ten times. This chain links TRBV2 with TRBJ2-3; D not resolved. Germline CDR1 is SNHLY and CDR2 is FYNNEI. V lost 4 bases to trimming and J lost 2 bases, with 10 bases between them. The CDR3 loop spans 14 amino acids. The CDR3 DNA reads TGTGCCAGCAGTGGCGTCACGCTCACAGATACGCAGTATTTT. Translated: CASSGVTLTDTQYF.

This clonotype was counted a few times. V gene TRBV2 combines with J gene TRBJ1-6; D may be TRBD1 (6 bases). The germline gives CDR1 SNHLY, CDR2 FYNNEI. The CDR3 totals 18 residues. Trimming cost V 3 bases and J 9 bases, with 24 bases left between them. CDR3 DNA sequence: TGTGCCAGCAGTGAGGCACCGGGACAAGTCTTACCGATTTCACCCCTCCACTTT. Its translation is CASSEAPGQVLPISPLHF.